The rows below give T cell receptor beta chains drawn from one sample of a study of cytomegalovirus exposure and HLA in healthy donors. The data were produced by immunoSEQ multiplex PCR, yet TCRdb's version contains in-frame clones alone and is incomplete. The sample includes roughly 120,000 clones, about four fifths of them seen just once. The sample consisted of PBMCs. These receptors were taken from a woman aged 30 to 39 in good health and CMV-seronegative. CDR3s include the opening cysteine and the closing phenylalanine or tryptophan. D genes are given only for firm matches. Clone size, where shown, is once, few, many, or a class for clones that have expanded.

cdr3_aa cdr3_nt j_call d_call v_call clone_size cdr3_length
CATSGEGQGIHEQYF TGTGCCACCAGCGGGGAGGGACAGGGGATCCACGAGCAGTACTTC TRBJ2-7 TRBD1 TRBV15 - 15
CAIRVTAQETQYF TGTGCCATCAGAGTCACAGCACAAGAGACCCAGTACTTC TRBJ2-5 - TRBV10-3 - 13
CASSLAGLAGGEETQYF TGTGCCAGCAGCCTGGCCGGACTAGCGGGAGGGGAAGAGACCCAGTACTTC TRBJ2-5 TRBD2 TRBV5-4 - 17
CASSYGLQGGEQYF TGTGCCAGCAGTTACGGGCTCCAGGGGGGTGAGCAGTACTTC TRBJ2-7 - TRBV6-5 - 14
CASSFSLAGYEQYF TGTGCCAGCAGCTTCAGCCTAGCAGGCTACGAGCAGTACTTC TRBJ2-7 - TRBV11-2 - 14
CASSGEANEQFF TGCGCCAGCAGTGGGGAGGCCAATGAGCAGTTCTTC TRBJ2-1 - TRBV10-2 - 12
CASSYVSTPGGNEQFF TGTGCCAGCAGTTACGTCTCGACCCCCGGGGGCAATGAGCAGTTCTTC TRBJ2-1 - TRBV6-5 - 16
CASSSSGRAYNEQFF TGTGCCAGCAGCTCTAGCGGGAGGGCCTACAATGAGCAGTTCTTC TRBJ2-1 TRBD2 TRBV7-3 - 15
CATSRDLGDEQFF TGTGCCACCAGCAGAGATTTGGGCGATGAGCAGTTCTTC TRBJ2-1 - TRBV15 few 13
CASSARLAGARGTQYF TGTGCCAGCAGTGCCCGACTAGCGGGAGCCCGGGGGACCCAGTACTTC TRBJ2-5 TRBD2 TRBV28 few 16